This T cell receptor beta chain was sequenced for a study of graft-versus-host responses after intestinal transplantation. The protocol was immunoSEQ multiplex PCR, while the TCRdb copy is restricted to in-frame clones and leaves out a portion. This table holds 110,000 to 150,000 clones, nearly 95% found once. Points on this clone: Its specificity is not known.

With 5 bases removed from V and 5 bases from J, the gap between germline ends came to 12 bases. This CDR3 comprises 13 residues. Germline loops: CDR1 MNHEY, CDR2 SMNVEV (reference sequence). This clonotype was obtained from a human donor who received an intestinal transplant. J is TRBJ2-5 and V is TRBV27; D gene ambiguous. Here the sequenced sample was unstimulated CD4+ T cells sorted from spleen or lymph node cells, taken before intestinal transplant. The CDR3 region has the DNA TGTGCCAGCAGTAGGCGGACGGTGGAGACCCAGTACTTC. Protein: CASSRRTVETQYF.